The 4 T cell receptor beta chains given below trace back to one sample, sequenced in a study of blood T cell repertoires in COVID-19. Generated by immunoSEQ multiplex PCR, the TCRdb table keeps only in-frame clones and is missing some. The repertoire has 22,000 or so clones, less than 95% of them found once; the top ten carry 3.5% to 5%. The sequenced sample was peripheral blood. All receptors come from a human donor in a cohort sampled during active COVID-19.

The chain employs TRBV6-2 or TRBV6-3 and TRBJ1-1; TRBD1 is a possible D gene (6 bases). The CDR3 length is 12 residues. Trimming pared 6 bases from V and 9 bases from J, leaving 14 bases between. The V gene's germline CDR1 is MNHEY and CDR2 SVGEGT. The CDR3, as DNA: TGTGCCAGCAGCCCCCACGGGACAAAAGCTTTCTTT. It codes for CASSPHGTKAFF.

The chain recombines TRBV11-3 with TRBJ2-2, with 9 bases lining up with TRBD2. The CDR3 extends over 15 amino acids. After removal of 6 bases from V and 2 bases from J, the junction contained 4 bases not matched to a gene. The germline V gene encodes CDR1 SGHNT and CDR2 YENEEA. The CDR3 DNA reads as TGTGCCAGCAGTATTAGCGGGAGTAACACCGGGGAGCTGTTTTTT. Translating gives CASSISGSNTGELFF.

The chain carries TRBV2 and TRBJ2-7; 7 bases map to TRBD1. Trimming took 8 bases from V and 3 from J; bases not matched to a gene: 4. Germline loops: CDR1 SNHLY, CDR2 FYNNEI. This CDR3 has 12 residues. The CDR3 reads CASGGQYYEQYV. The CDR3 region has the DNA TGTGCCAGCGGGGGACAGTACTACGAGCAGTACGTC.

CDR3: CASSEPAGGYEQYV. CDR3 nucleotide sequence: TGTGCCAGCAGTGAACCCGCAGGGGGCTACGAGCAGTACGTC. The rearrangement uses TRBV2 and TRBJ2-7; TRBD1 agrees at 7 bases. The V segment lost 2 bases and the J segment 3 bases; nucleotides outside the gene matches: 4. Germline loops: CDR1 SNHLY, CDR2 FYNNEI. The CDR3 spans 14 residues.